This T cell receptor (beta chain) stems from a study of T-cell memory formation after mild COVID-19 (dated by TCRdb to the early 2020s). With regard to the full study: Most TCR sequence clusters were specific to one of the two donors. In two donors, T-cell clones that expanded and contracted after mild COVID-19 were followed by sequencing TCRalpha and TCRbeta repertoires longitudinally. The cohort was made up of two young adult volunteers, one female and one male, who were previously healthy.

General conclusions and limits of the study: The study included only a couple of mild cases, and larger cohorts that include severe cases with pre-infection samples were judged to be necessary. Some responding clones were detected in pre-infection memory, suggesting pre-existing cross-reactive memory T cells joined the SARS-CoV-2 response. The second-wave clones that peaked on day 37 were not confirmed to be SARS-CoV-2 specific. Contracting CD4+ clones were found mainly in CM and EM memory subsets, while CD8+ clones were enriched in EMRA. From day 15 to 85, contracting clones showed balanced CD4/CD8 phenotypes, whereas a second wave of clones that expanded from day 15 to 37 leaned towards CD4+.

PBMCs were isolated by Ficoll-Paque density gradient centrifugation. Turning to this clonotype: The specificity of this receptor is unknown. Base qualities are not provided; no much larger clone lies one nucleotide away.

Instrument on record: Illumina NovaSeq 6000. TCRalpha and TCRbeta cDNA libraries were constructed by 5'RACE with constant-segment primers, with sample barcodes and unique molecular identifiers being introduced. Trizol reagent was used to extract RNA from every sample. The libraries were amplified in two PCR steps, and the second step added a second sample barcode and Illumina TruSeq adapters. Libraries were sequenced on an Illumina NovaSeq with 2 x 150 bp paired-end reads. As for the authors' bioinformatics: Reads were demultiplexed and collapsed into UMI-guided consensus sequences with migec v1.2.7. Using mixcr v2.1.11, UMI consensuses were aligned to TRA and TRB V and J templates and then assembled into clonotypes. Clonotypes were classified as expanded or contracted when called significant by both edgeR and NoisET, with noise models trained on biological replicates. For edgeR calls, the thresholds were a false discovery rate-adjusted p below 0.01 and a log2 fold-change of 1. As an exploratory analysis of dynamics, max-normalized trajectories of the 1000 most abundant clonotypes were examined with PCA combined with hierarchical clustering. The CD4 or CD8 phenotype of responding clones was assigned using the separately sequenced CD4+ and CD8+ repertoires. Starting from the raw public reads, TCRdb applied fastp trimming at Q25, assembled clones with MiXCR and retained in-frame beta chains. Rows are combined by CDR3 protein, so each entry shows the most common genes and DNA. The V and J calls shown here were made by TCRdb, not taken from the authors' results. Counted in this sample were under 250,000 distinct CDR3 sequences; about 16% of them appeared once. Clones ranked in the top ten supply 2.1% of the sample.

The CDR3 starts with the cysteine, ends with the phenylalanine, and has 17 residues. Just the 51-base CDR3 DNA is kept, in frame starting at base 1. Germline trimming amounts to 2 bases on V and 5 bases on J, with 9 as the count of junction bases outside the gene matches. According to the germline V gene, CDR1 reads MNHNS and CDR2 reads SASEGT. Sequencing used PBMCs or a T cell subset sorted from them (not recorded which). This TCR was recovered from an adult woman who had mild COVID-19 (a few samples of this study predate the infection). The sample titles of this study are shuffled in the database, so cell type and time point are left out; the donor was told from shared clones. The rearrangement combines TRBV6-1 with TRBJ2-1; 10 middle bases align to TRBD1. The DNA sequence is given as TGTGCCAGCAGTGAAAAGGGGACAGGGGTTCTGAACAATGAGCAGTTCTTC. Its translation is CASSEKGTGVLNNEQFF.